The 12 T cell receptor beta chains below come from one sample, sequenced in a study of blood T cell repertoires in COVID-19. Sequencing used immunoSEQ multiplex PCR; TCRdb keeps in-frame clones, though not all of them. The table includes roughly 200,000 clones, about 85% detected once. The specimen was PBMCs or T cells enriched from blood (not recorded which). These receptor sequences come from a woman younger than 45 who had recovered from COVID-19.

This clone was seen only once. The V gene is TRBV7-9, the J gene TRBJ1-4; perhaps TRBD1 as D (6 bases). The CDR3 is 14 amino acids. Germline CDR1 is SEHNR and CDR2 is FQNEAQ (reference sequence). Trimming removed 6 bases at V and 13 bases at J, with 21 bases between. The CDR3 protein is CASSVFGVGGGLFF. CDR3 sequence (DNA): TGTGCCAGCAGTGTGTTCGGTGTTGGGGGCGGACTGTTTTTT.

The table lists this clone with a count of one. J is TRBJ1-1 and V is TRBV3-1 (or the pseudogene TRBV3-2), with 7 positions matching TRBD1. This CDR3 spans 15 amino acids. Germline CDR1 reads LGHDT; CDR2 reads YNNKEL (reference sequence). V gave up 4 bases and J gave up 0 bases; unmatched junction bases: 5. The CDR3, as DNA: TGTGCCAGCAGCCCCGAGACAGGGCTGAACACTGAAGCTTTCTTT. Residues: CASSPETGLNTEAFF.

The V gene is TRBV10-3, the J gene TRBJ1-1, with TRBD1 as a possible D gene (5 bases). The CDR3 contains 15 residues. Deletions cut 0 bases from V and 10 bases from J, with 18 bases between. Germline V lookup: CDR1 ENHRY, CDR2 SYGVKD. In DNA, the CDR3 is TGTGCCATCAGTGAGTCCTCTGGGGGACCGGAGGGAGCTTTCTTT. Protein: CAISESSGGPEGAFF.

This rearrangement joins TRBV7-9 to TRBJ1-1, with 8 bases fitting TRBD1. The CDR3 totals 14 residues. The V and J ends lost 1 base and 5 bases, in that order; junction bases with no gene match: 3. CDR1 SEHNR and CDR2 FQNEAQ come from the germline V gene (reference sequence). The CDR3 sequence: CASSLGGQATEAFF. The DNA for the CDR3 is TGTGCCAGCAGCTTAGGGGGACAGGCGACTGAAGCTTTCTTT.

The rearrangement links TRBV21-1 to TRBJ1-1; the D call TRBD1 from the table was never checked on the DNA. TRBV21-1 is annotated as a pseudogene. The CDR3 is 16 amino acids. CDR3 DNA sequence: TGTGCCAGCAGCAAAACTCTCGGACAGGTGAACACTGAAGCTTTCTTT. This encodes CASSKTLGQVNTEAFF.

CDR3 bases: TGTGCCAGCAGCTTGCCCGGGGGATATGGCAAAAACATTCAGTACTTC. Amino acids: CASSLPGGYGKNIQYF. The V gene is TRBV5-8, the J gene TRBJ2-4; D might be TRBD2 (6 bases). Trimming took 1 base from V and 3 from J, leaving 14 bases between them. Germline CDR1 SGHTS, CDR2 YDEGEE. This CDR3 contains 16 residues.

This clone was detected only a few times. J is TRBJ1-2 and V is TRBV5-1; TRBD1 aligns across 10 bases. CDR3 length: 17 residues. Trimming cost V 2 bases and J 1 base; bases outside gene matches: 8. The germline V gene has CDR1 SGHRS and CDR2 YFSETQ. The CDR3 DNA reads as TGCGCCAGCAGCTTCCGGGACAGGGGAACACTTAACTATGGCTACACCTTC. Its protein is CASSFRDRGTLNYGYTF.

The chain recombines TRBV12-5 with TRBJ1-5, with D maybe TRBD1 (5 bases). The CDR3 covers 13 residues. Germline CDR1 and CDR2: LGHNT and FRNRAP. The V and J ends lost 1 base and 7 bases respectively, with 8 bases between them. CDR3 nucleotides: TGTGCTAGTGGTTTGGGCAGGGTGCAGCCCCAGCATTTT. Protein: CASGLGRVQPQHF.

This chain joins TRBV19 and TRBJ2-2, with 9 bases that match TRBD1. This CDR3 is built from 13 residues. Germline assignment: CDR1 LNHDA and CDR2 SQIVND (reference sequence). Trimming removed 6 bases from V and 5 bases from J; junction bases left unmatched: 1. This CDR3 reads CASRDRGTGELFF. CDR3 DNA: TGTGCCAGTAGGGACAGGGGTACCGGGGAGCTGTTTTTT.

The rearrangement joins TRBV7-9 to TRBJ1-4; TRBD1 matches at 8 bases. V lost 5 bases to trimming and J lost 5 bases; unmatched junction nucleotides: 16. The CDR3 has 18 residues. The germline CDR1 and CDR2 sequences are SEHNR and FQNEAQ (reference sequence). CDR3 DNA: TGTGCCAGCAGCCCAAAGAGCCAAACGGGACAGGAGAATGAAAAACTGTTTTTT. Translating it yields CASSPKSQTGQENEKLFF.

V gene TRBV19 combines with J gene TRBJ1-2, with D tentatively TRBD1 (5 bases). This CDR3 is built from 11 residues. Germline CDR1 is LNHDA and CDR2 is SQIVND (reference sequence). V lost 6 bases, J lost 7 bases, and 9 bases lay in between. CDR3 coding DNA: TGTGCCAGTAGACAGGAAGGTGGCTACACCTTC. Encoded protein: CASRQEGGYTF. Complete variable domain (other parts from reference TRBV19 and TRBJ1-2): DGGITQSPKYLFRKEGQNVTLSCEQNLNHDAMYWYRQDPGQGLRLIYYSQIVNDFQKGDIAEGYSVSREKKESFPLTVTSAQKNPTAFYLCASRQEGGYTFGSGTRLTVV.

The chain combines TRBV6-5 with TRBJ2-5, with 12 bases that match TRBD1. V was pared by 2 bases and J by 4 bases, with 5 bases of the junction left unmatched. The CDR3 is 16 amino acids. The germline V gene encodes CDR1 MNHEY and CDR2 SVGAGI. As DNA, the CDR3 is TGTGCCAGCAGTTACCGAGGGACAGGGGGCCCAGAGACCCAGTACTTC. Its protein is CASSYRGTGGPETQYF.